This TCR beta chain is from a study of blood T cell repertoires in COVID-19. Overall study context: Sites across the United States, Italy and Spain contributed samples from acute and convalescent COVID-19. Sample material is recorded as cDNA or gDNA derived from T cells, B-cell-depleted T cells, or PBMCs.

In the authors' workflow: Estimation of nucleated cell counts was performed using reference gene primer amplification. Clones were sequenced by immunoSEQ multiplex PCR, and TCRdb holds only the in-frame ones, with some missing. From that table come the V and J calls and clone size; the DNA was used to work out D and trimming. Seen here are 90,000 to 110,000 clones, around 80% observed once, and the top ten hold 7% to 9.5%. This CDR3 has 17 residues. Trimming removed 1 base from V and 4 bases from J; junction bases left unmatched: 11. Per the germline V gene, CDR1 is KGHDR and CDR2 is SFDVKD. Sequenced sample: peripheral blood. V gene TRBV24-1 combines with J gene TRBJ2-5; 7 positions match TRBD2. The TCR sequence derives from a woman of 80 years or more with active or convalescent COVID-19. CDR3 DNA sequence: TGTGCCACCAGTGATTTTGCGGGAGCACGGGCCAGAGAGACCCAGTACTTC. Amino acids: CATSDFAGARARETQYF.